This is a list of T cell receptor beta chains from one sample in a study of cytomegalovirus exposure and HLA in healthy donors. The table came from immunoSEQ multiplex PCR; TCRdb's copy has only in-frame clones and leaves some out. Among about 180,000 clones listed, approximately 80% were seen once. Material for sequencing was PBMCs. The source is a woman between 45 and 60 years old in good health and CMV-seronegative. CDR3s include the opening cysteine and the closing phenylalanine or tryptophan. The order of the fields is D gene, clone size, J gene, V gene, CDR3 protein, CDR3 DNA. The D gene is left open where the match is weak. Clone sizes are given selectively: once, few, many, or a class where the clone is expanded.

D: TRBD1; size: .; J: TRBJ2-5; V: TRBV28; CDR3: CASSLSTGELQETQYF; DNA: TGTGCCAGCAGTTTATCGACAGGGGAGTTACAAGAGACCCAGTACTTC
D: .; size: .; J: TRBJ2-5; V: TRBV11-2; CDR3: CASSLDSRETQYF; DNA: TGTGCCAGCAGCTTAGATTCGAGAGAGACCCAGTACTTC
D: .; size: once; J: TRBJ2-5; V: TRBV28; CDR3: CASSPSLQGLETQYF; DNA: TGTGCCAGCAGTCCCTCTTTACAGGGTCTGGAGACCCAGTACTTC
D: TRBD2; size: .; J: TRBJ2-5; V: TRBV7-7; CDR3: CASSRTSGQETQYF; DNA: TGTGCCAGCAGCCGGACTAGCGGACAAGAGACCCAGTACTTC
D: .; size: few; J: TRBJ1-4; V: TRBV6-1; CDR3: CASSPNEGRGEKLFF; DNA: TGTGCCAGCAGCCCGAACGAGGGGCGGGGTGAAAAACTGTTTTTT
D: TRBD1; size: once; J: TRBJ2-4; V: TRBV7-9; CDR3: CASSFPTGGSKNIQYF; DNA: TGTGCCAGCAGCTTCCCTACAGGGGGTTCCAAAAACATTCAGTACTTC
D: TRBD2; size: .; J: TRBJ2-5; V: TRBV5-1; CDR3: CASSLVSSGETQYF; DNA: TGCGCCAGCAGCTTGGTGTCTAGCGGGGAGACCCAGTACTTC
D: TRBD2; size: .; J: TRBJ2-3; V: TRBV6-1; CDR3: CASSEALAGAVDTQYF; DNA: TGTGCCAGCAGTGAAGCACTAGCGGGAGCCGTAGATACGCAGTATTTT
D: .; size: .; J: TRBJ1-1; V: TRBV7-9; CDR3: CASTTTGGAFF; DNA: TGTGCCAGCACTACCACGGGAGGGGCTTTCTTT
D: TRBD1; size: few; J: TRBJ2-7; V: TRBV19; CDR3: CASSIDRWTGGRGEQYF; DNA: TGTGCCAGTAGTATAGATCGCTGGACAGGGGGCAGGGGCGAGCAGTACTTC
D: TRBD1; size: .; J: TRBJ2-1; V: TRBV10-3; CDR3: CAIKSGAGQGAGEQFF; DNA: TGTGCCATCAAGAGTGGAGCGGGACAGGGGGCCGGTGAGCAGTTCTTC
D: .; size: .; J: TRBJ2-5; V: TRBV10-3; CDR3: CATRGGETQYF; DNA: TGTGCCACCAGGGGAGGGGAGACCCAGTACTTC
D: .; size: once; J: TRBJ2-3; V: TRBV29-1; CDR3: CSGRGGITDTQYF; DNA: TGCAGCGGCCGAGGCGGGATTACAGATACGCAGTATTTT
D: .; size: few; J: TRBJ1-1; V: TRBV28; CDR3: CASSPSSEAFF; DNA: TGTGCCAGCAGTCCAAGCTCTGAAGCTTTCTTT
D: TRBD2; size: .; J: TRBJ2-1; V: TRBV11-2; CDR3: CASSLRGLVLNNEQFF; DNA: TGTGCCAGCAGCTTAAGGGGACTAGTACTAAACAATGAGCAGTTCTTC
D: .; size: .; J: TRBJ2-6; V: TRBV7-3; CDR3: CASSLGVTGANGLTF; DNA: TGTGCCAGCAGCTTAGGTGTAACTGGGGCCAACGGCCTGACTTTC
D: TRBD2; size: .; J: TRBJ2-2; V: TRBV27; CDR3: CASSLGHESGGVWTGELFF; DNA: TGTGCCAGCAGTTTAGGGCACGAATCGGGGGGTGTCTGGACCGGGGAGCTGTTTTTT
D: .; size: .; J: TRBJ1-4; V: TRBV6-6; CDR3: CASSYTHKEKLFF; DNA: TGTGCCAGCAGTTATACGCACAAGGAAAAACTGTTTTTT
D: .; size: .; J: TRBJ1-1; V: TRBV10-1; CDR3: CASRRQAEAFF; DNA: TGCGCCAGCAGACGACAGGCTGAAGCTTTCTTT
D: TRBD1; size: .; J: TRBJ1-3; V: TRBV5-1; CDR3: CASSLVLTTGTFGSGNTIYF; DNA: TGCGCCAGCAGCTTGGTTCTTACGACAGGGACCTTTGGCTCTGGAAACACCATATATTTT
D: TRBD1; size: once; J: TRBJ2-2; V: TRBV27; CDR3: CASSLQYRGTGGELFF; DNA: TGTGCCAGCAGTTTACAATACAGGGGGACGGGCGGGGAGCTGTTTTTT
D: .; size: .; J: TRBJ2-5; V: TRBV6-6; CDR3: CASVTGNQETQYF; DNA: TGTGCCAGTGTAACGGGGAACCAAGAGACCCAGTACTTC
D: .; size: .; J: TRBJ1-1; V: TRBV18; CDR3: CASSPDNNLYTEAFF; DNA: TGTGCCAGCTCACCAGATAACAATCTGTACACTGAAGCTTTCTTT
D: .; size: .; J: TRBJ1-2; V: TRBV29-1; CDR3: CSVEQGIDYGYTF; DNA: TGCAGCGTTGAGCAGGGGATCGACTATGGCTACACCTTC
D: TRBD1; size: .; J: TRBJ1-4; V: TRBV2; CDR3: CASSESGDRVGKEKLFF; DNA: TGTGCCAGCAGTGAGAGTGGGGACAGGGTGGGCAAGGAAAAACTGTTTTTT
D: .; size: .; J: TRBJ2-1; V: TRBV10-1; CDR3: CASSEGRYNEQFF; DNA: TGCGCCAGCAGTGAGGGCAGGTACAATGAGCAGTTCTTC
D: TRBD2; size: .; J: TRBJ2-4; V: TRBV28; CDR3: CASSSPGLAGGRAGKNIQYF; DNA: TGTGCCAGCAGTTCCCCTGGACTAGCGGGGGGCCGTGCGGGCAAAAACATTCAGTACTTC
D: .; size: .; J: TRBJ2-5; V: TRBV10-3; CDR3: CATTPGVADETQYF; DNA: TGTGCCACAACCCCGGGGGTCGCAGATGAGACCCAGTACTTC
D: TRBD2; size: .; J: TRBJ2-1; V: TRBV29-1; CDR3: CSQRGLVEGEQFF; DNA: TGCAGTCAAAGGGGACTAGTAGAAGGTGAGCAGTTCTTC
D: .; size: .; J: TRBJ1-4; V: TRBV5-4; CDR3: CASSLGGRSATNEKLFF; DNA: TGTGCCAGCAGCTTGGGGGGCAGGTCTGCAACTAATGAAAAACTGTTTTTT